This entry features one TCR beta chain sequence. Under the authors' procedure: From reference gene primer amplification, estimates of nucleated cell counts were derived. The protocol was immunoSEQ multiplex PCR, while the TCRdb copy is restricted to in-frame clones and leaves out a portion. The V and J calls and the clone size are those of that table, but D and trimming were determined from the DNA. Here the sample spans about 94,000 clones, around three quarters being singletons. The sample comes from a study of blood T cell repertoires in COVID-19. Looking at the study overall: The study drew acute and convalescent COVID-19 samples from the United States, Italy and Spain. T cells, B-cell-depleted T cells, or PBMCs provided the cDNA or gDNA that served as material.

Germline CDR1 SGHTA, CDR2 FQGTGA. The CDR3 totals 13 residues. Trimming took off 5 bases at V and 10 bases at J, with 12 bases between the two ends. This TCR was recovered from a human donor in a cohort sampled during active COVID-19. The rearrangement uses TRBV7-3 and TRBJ1-6, with a weak D call TRBD1 (5 bases). The material sequenced was peripheral blood. The CDR3 loop reads CASSHGGGSPLHF. As DNA, the CDR3 is TGTGCCAGCAGCCACGGGGGGGGATCACCCCTCCACTTT.